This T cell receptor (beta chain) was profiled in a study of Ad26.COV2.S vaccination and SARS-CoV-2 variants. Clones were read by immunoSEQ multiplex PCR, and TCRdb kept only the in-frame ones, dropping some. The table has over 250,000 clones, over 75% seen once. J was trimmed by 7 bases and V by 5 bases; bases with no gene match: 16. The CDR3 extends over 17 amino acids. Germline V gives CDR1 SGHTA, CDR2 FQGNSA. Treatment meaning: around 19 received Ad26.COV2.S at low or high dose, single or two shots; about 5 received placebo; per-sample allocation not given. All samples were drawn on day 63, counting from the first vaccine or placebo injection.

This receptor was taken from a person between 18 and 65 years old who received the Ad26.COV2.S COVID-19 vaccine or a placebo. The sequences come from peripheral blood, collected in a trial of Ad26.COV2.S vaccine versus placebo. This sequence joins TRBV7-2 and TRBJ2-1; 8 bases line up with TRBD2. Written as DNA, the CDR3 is TGTGCCAGCAGCCACTCGCTAGCGGGTTCGGGCTTGAATGAGCAGTTCTTC. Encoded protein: CASSHSLAGSGLNEQFF. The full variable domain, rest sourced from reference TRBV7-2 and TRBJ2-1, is GAGVSQSPSNKVTEKGKDVELRCDPISGHTALYWYRQSLGQGLEFLIYFQGNSAPDKSGLPSDRFSAERTGGSVSTLTIQRTQQEDSAVYLCASSHSLAGSGLNEQFFGPGTRLTVL.